A selection of T cell receptor beta chains follows, all from one sample in a study of T-cell reconstitution after alpha-beta-depleted transplantation in children. TCRdb re-called the PCR reads with MiXCR, one entry per CDR3 protein. The data contain 700,000 to 950,000 distinct CDR3 sequences, around 17% of them singletons. Sequenced material: PBMCs, mostly from graft donor cells, taken 360 days after TCRalphabeta/CD19-depleted stem cell transplant. All receptors derive from a male patient younger than 18 who had a stem cell transplant for acute lymphoblastic leukemia, so the T cells may come from the graft donor. The CDR3 runs from the conserved cysteine through the conserved F or W. The D gene is left open where the match is weak. For some rows the clone size is stated as once, few or many, or as a class when expanded; others skip it.

>TRBJ1-5|TRBV5-1|NA|many
TGCGCCAGCAGCTTAAGGGCCGGCAATCAGCCCCAGCATTTT
CASSLRAGNQPQHF
>TRBJ2-1|TRBV5-1|NA|NA
TGCGCCAGCAGCTTGGAACTAGCCGCCCTTGGAAATGAGCAGTTCTTC
CASSLELAALGNEQFF
>TRBJ1-1|TRBV29-1|NA|NA
TGCAGCGCCGTACAGATGAACACTGAAGCTTTCTTT
CSAVQMNTEAFF
>TRBJ2-1|TRBV7-9|TRBD2|few
TGTGCCGGCGCGCGGGAGAATCATTTCAATGAGCAGTTCTTC
CAGARENHFNEQFF
>TRBJ2-2|TRBV9|NA|many
TGTGCCAGCAGCGCCCACGGGGGCGGGGAGCTGTTTTTT
CASSAHGGGELFF
>TRBJ2-3|TRBV4-2|TRBD2|few
TGTGCCAGCAGCCAAGCCGGGACTAGCGCCACAGATACGCAGTATTTT
CASSQAGTSATDTQYF
>TRBJ1-2|TRBV5-6|TRBD1|few
TGTGCCAGCAGCTTTAACACAGGGGACTATGGCTACACCTTC
CASSFNTGDYGYTF
>TRBJ2-1|TRBV12-5|NA|few
TGTGCTAGTGGTTTAAGGGAGTCCCACAATGAGCAGTTCTTC
CASGLRESHNEQFF
>TRBJ2-3|TRBV7-3|NA|NA
TGTGCCAGCAGCTTAAGCGGGACTCGGAGGGATACGCAGTATTTT
CASSLSGTRRDTQYF
>TRBJ1-1|TRBV13|NA|NA
TGTGCCAGCAGCGCACGTCACGGGGAAGCTTTCTTT
CASSARHGEAFF
>TRBJ2-7|TRBV12-3/TRBV12-4|NA|once
TGTGCCAGCAGTTTAAGTCGACGGCAGGGACTCTACGAGCAGTACTTC
CASSLSRRQGLYEQYF
>TRBJ2-1|TRBV11-1|TRBD1|few
TGTGCCAGCAGCTTAGACCCGACAGGGAGTACCTACAATGAGCAGTTCTTC
CASSLDPTGSTYNEQFF
>TRBJ2-5|TRBV11-2|TRBD1|few
TGTGCCAGCAGCTTAGAGGGACAGGGGTTAGGAGAGACCCAGTACTTC
CASSLEGQGLGETQYF
>TRBJ1-1|TRBV5-1|NA|many
TGCGCCAGCAGCCAAGAGAACACTGAAGCTTTCTTT
CASSQENTEAFF
>TRBJ2-5|TRBV6-5|NA|NA
TGTGCCAGCAGTTACCCCAACCAAGAGACCCAGTACTTC
CASSYPNQETQYF
>TRBJ2-7|TRBV15|NA|NA
TGTGCCACCAGCAGAGACAAGGGCGGAGAGCAGTACTTC
CATSRDKGGEQYF
>TRBJ2-1|TRBV27|NA|many
TGTGCCAGCAGTGGACGGGACTCCCAGAACTACAATGAGCAGTTCTTC
CASSGRDSQNYNEQFF
>TRBJ1-1|TRBV29-1|NA|few
TGCAGCACGCCACCAGGGGTGACGAACACTGAAGCTTTCTTT
CSTPPGVTNTEAFF
>TRBJ1-1|TRBV6-5|TRBD1|few
TGTGCCAGCAATTACAGGGGGCGCGGGGAGACTGAAGCTTTCTTT
CASNYRGRGETEAFF
>TRBJ2-4|TRBV25-1|NA|NA
TGTGCCAGCAGCCGAGGGGACCAAAACATTCAGTACTTC
CASSRGDQNIQYF
>TRBJ2-5|TRBV11-2|TRBD2|NA
TGTGCCAGCAGTCCGGGACTAGCGGGACCTTTCGTTGCCTCCCAAGAGACCCAGTACTTC
CASSPGLAGPFVASQETQYF
>TRBJ2-1|TRBV6-2/TRBV6-3|NA|NA
TGTGCCAGCAGTTACTCGAGCGTTTCTAACCCCAATGAGCAGTTCTTC
CASSYSSVSNPNEQFF
>TRBJ1-1|TRBV4-1|NA|NA
TGCGCCAGCGGAGTCGTCCTTAAGAACACTGAAGCTTTCTTT
CASGVVLKNTEAFF
>TRBJ1-5|TRBV10-3|TRBD1|many
TGTGCCATCAGTGTTCAGGGGGGTCAGCCCCAGCATTTT
CAISVQGGQPQHF
>TRBJ2-1|TRBV4-1|NA|few
TGCGCCAGCAGCCAAGAGACTCTAGAAAATGAGCAGTTCTTC
CASSQETLENEQFF
>TRBJ2-1|TRBV20-1|TRBD2|NA
TGCAGTGCTAGCCTAGCGGGAGTAGGGTACAATGAGCAGTTCTTC
CSASLAGVGYNEQFF
>TRBJ2-1|TRBV6-6|NA|many
TGTGCCAGCAGCCCCCGTTCCAATGAGCAGTTCTTC
CASSPRSNEQFF
>TRBJ1-4|TRBV4-1|TRBD1|few
TGCGCCAGCAGACCCACAGGGGCCCGGGGAAAACTGTTTTTT
CASRPTGARGKLFF
>TRBJ2-7|TRBV19|NA|few
TGTGCCAGTAGTATAAGGGTGACCTACGAGCAGTACTTC
CASSIRVTYEQYF
>TRBJ2-7|TRBV5-1|TRBD1|few
TGCGCCAGCAGCTCTGGGACAGGGATAAATTTGGTGACTACGACGGGTATAAAGCAGTACTTC
CASSSGTGINLVTTTGIKQYF
>TRBJ2-1|TRBV5-1|TRBD1|few
TGCGCCAGCAGCGATAGTCCGGGACAGGGGTCTTATGAGCAGTTCTTC
CASSDSPGQGSYEQFF
>TRBJ2-7|TRBV18|NA|few
TGTGCCAGCTCACCACACGCAGTCACCGAAGCTTTCTACGAGCAGTACTTC
CASSPHAVTEAFYEQYF
>TRBJ2-1|TRBV7-9|NA|NA
TGTGCCAGCAGCTTAAGTGGGGTGAATGAGCAGTTCTTC
CASSLSGVNEQFF
>TRBJ2-5|TRBV12-3/TRBV12-4|NA|NA
TGTGCCAGCAGCGGCAGGCCAGGCCAAGAGACCCAGTACTTC
CASSGRPGQETQYF
>TRBJ2-1|TRBV12-3/TRBV12-4|NA|few
TGTGCCAGCAGTTTAGCACCACCACAAAATGAGCAGTTCTTC
CASSLAPPQNEQFF
>TRBJ2-2|TRBV4-2|TRBD2|NA
TGTGCCAGCAGCCCCCAGCGGGAGACCACCGGGGAGCTGTTTTTT
CASSPQRETTGELFF